The following is a TCR beta chain sequence with its context. Its antigen is currently unknown. Sequencing targeted TCR beta in blood CD8+ and CD4+ T cells. Negative isolation yielded CD8+ and CD4+ T cells; FACS enriched TEMRA cells. A quantity of about 0.5 to 1 ug RNA underwent reverse transcription using random hexamers. An immunoSEQ multiplex PCR amplified TCR beta CDR3 over 54 Vbeta and 13 Jbeta. One entry per CDR3 protein results from TCRdb running MiXCR on the immunoSEQ multiplex PCR reads. The sample lists some 100,000 distinct CDR3 sequences; roughly 93% were seen once. The sample originates from a study of CD8 T cells in Susac syndrome. With 5 bases clipped from V and 4 bases from J, the junction kept 5 bases outside the gene matches. This CDR3 has 14 amino acids. Germline V CDR1 and CDR2: MDHEN, SYDVKM. Notes on the study in general: The study conceded that its TCR sequencing and HLA analysis involved relatively few individuals.

The clonotype originates from a human donor with multiple sclerosis. Sequenced sample: CD4+ T cells from PBMCs. V and J are TRBV28 and TRBJ1-1, with 9 nucleotides matching TRBD1. CDR3 amino acids: CASSTGGRGTEAFF. The CDR3 DNA follows: TGTGCCAGCAGTACAGGGGGCAGGGGCACTGAAGCTTTCTTT. The complete variable domain, with remaining parts taken from reference TRBV28 and TRBJ1-1, reads DVKVTQSSRYLVKRTGEKVFLECVQDMDHENMFWYRQDPGLGLRLIYFSYDVKMKEKGDIPEGYSVSREKKERFSLILESASTNQTSMYLCASSTGGRGTEAFFGQGTRLTVV.